These T cell receptor beta chains were read from a single sample in a study of T cells in localized non-small cell lung cancer. Produced via immunoSEQ multiplex PCR; TCRdb's table is partial and in-frame only. The sample lists fewer than 40,000 clones; about nine tenths were seen once. The sample consisted of peripheral blood mononuclear cells, taken before any cancer treatment. These receptors came from a man between 40 and 70 years old with stage III lung adenocarcinoma. Each CDR3 is given with its conserved first and last residue. A D gene is named only where the DNA matches it firmly. For some rows the clone size is stated as once, few or many, or as a class when expanded; others skip it.

v_call: TRBV25-1; clone_size: NA; j_call: TRBJ2-7; d_call: NA; cdr3_nt: TGTGCCAGCAGTGAAAGTGGGGCAGGGCGTTCCTACGAGCAGTACTTC; cdr3_aa: CASSESGAGRSYEQYF
v_call: TRBV28; clone_size: once; j_call: TRBJ1-3; d_call: NA; cdr3_nt: TGTGCCAGCAGCGAAGGGGTTCATGGAAACACCATATATTTT; cdr3_aa: CASSEGVHGNTIYF
v_call: TRBV4-2; clone_size: NA; j_call: TRBJ2-7; d_call: TRBD1; cdr3_nt: TGTGCCAGCAGCCAAGATATAAGACAGGGTTCCTACGAGCAGTACTTC; cdr3_aa: CASSQDIRQGSYEQYF
v_call: TRBV29-1; clone_size: NA; j_call: TRBJ2-1; d_call: NA; cdr3_nt: TGCAGCGTTGTTGGAGGGAGCCTCTACAATGAGCAGTTCTTC; cdr3_aa: CSVVGGSLYNEQFF
v_call: TRBV5-4; clone_size: once; j_call: TRBJ2-2; d_call: NA; cdr3_nt: TGTGCCAGCAGCCCCGGGGGACAAAACACCGGGGAGCTGTTTTTT; cdr3_aa: CASSPGGQNTGELFF
v_call: TRBV7-2; clone_size: NA; j_call: TRBJ2-7; d_call: NA; cdr3_nt: TGTGCCAGCAGCTTAGTTCCGGGCGACTATCCCTACGAGCAGTACTTC; cdr3_aa: CASSLVPGDYPYEQYF
v_call: TRBV19; clone_size: once; j_call: TRBJ2-6; d_call: NA; cdr3_nt: TGTGCCAGTAGTATAGACGGTCCGCAGGTTACTTCTGGGGCCAACGTCCTGACTTTC; cdr3_aa: CASSIDGPQVTSGANVLTF
v_call: TRBV18; clone_size: NA; j_call: TRBJ1-2; d_call: NA; cdr3_nt: TGTGCCAGCTCACCACAGTCCGGCCAGGGGTATGGCTACACCTTC; cdr3_aa: CASSPQSGQGYGYTF
v_call: TRBV5-4; clone_size: NA; j_call: TRBJ2-6; d_call: TRBD1; cdr3_nt: TGTGCCAGCAGCTTTCGGACAGGGGCTGGGGCCAACGTCCTGACTTTC; cdr3_aa: CASSFRTGAGANVLTF
v_call: TRBV5-6; clone_size: NA; j_call: TRBJ1-1; d_call: NA; cdr3_nt: TGTGCCAGCAGCCTCCCCGATGGGTTCCCGAACACTGAAGCTTTCTTT; cdr3_aa: CASSLPDGFPNTEAFF
v_call: TRBV5-1; clone_size: NA; j_call: TRBJ1-2; d_call: TRBD1; cdr3_nt: TGCGCCAGCAGGAAAGGGACAGGGGGACAGGATGGCTACACCTTC; cdr3_aa: CASRKGTGGQDGYTF
v_call: TRBV28; clone_size: NA; j_call: TRBJ2-7; d_call: TRBD1; cdr3_nt: TGTGCCAGCAGTCTCGGGACAGGGGTGAGTAGGTACGAGCAGTACTTC; cdr3_aa: CASSLGTGVSRYEQYF
v_call: TRBV4-1; clone_size: NA; j_call: TRBJ1-5; d_call: TRBD1; cdr3_nt: TGCGCCAGCAGCCAAGATTCAGGGGGCTGGGATCAGCCCCAGCATTTT; cdr3_aa: CASSQDSGGWDQPQHF
v_call: TRBV4-2; clone_size: NA; j_call: TRBJ1-1; d_call: NA; cdr3_nt: TGTGCCAGCCGGGACGGCGGGACACTGGGGAGAAGGACTGAAGCTTTCTTT; cdr3_aa: CASRDGGTLGRRTEAFF
v_call: TRBV6-6; clone_size: NA; j_call: TRBJ2-1; d_call: NA; cdr3_nt: TGTGCCAGCAGTTACTCAACGAGGGGCAACAATGAGCAGTTCTTC; cdr3_aa: CASSYSTRGNNEQFF
v_call: TRBV5-4; clone_size: NA; j_call: TRBJ2-4; d_call: NA; cdr3_nt: TGTGCCAGCAGCGAATCGGGGAGGGGGCAAAACATTCAGTACTTC; cdr3_aa: CASSESGRGQNIQYF
v_call: TRBV5-1; clone_size: NA; j_call: TRBJ1-2; d_call: NA; cdr3_nt: TGCGCCAGCAGCCTAAGTCGGGGGAACTATGGCTACACCTTC; cdr3_aa: CASSLSRGNYGYTF
v_call: TRBV6-5; clone_size: once; j_call: TRBJ1-2; d_call: TRBD1; cdr3_nt: TGTGCCAGCAGTTACAACAGGGGTGCAGGATATGGCTACACCTTC; cdr3_aa: CASSYNRGAGYGYTF
v_call: TRBV10-3; clone_size: NA; j_call: TRBJ2-3; d_call: NA; cdr3_nt: TGTGCCATCAGTGGCGAGGGGGGGATATCCGATACGCAGTATTTT; cdr3_aa: CAISGEGGISDTQYF
v_call: TRBV7-9; clone_size: NA; j_call: TRBJ1-3; d_call: TRBD1; cdr3_nt: TGTGCCAGCAGCTCCCCAGCGGGACAGGGGGTGACTGGAAACACCATATATTTT; cdr3_aa: CASSSPAGQGVTGNTIYF